The 11 T cell receptor beta chains given below trace back to one sample, sequenced in a study of vaccination and CD4 T cells after COVID-19. These TCRs' antigens remain unknown. Sequenced with the Oncomine TCR Beta short-read assay was DNA taken from cultured CD4+ T cells. TCRdb reprocessed the PCR reads with MiXCR, giving one entry per CDR3 protein. Here the sample spans under 15,000 distinct CDR3 sequences, about 43% being singletons. Specified treatment: roughly 11-day PBMC culture with coronavirus spike peptide pools or control peptides (ViraFEST assay). What was sequenced was CD4+ T cells from blood, cultured in vitro. These receptors came from a human donor who had recovered from COVID-19.

This clonotype was counted between two and nine times. The V and J genes are TRBV20-1 and TRBJ1-2; D not certain. From germline, CDR1 is DFQATT and CDR2 SNEGSKA (reference sequence). The CDR3 has 11 amino acids. Trimming stripped 3 bases from V and 5 bases from J, with 7 bases between. CDR3 DNA sequence: TGCAGTGCTAGCCCGGGGTATGGCTACACCTTC. It encodes CSASPGYGYTF.

This sequence joins TRBV2 and TRBJ1-1, with D possibly being TRBD1 (5 bases). The V end was cut by 8 bases, the J end by 5 bases, with 18 bases between. Germline values: CDR1 SNHLY, CDR2 FYNNEI. The CDR3 spans 14 residues. CDR3 DNA sequence: TGTGCCAGCGAAATATTATCCGGGACGACTGAAGCTTTCTTT. Its translation: CASEILSGTTEAFF.

This clonotype has a handful of counts. The gene calls are TRBV6-2 or TRBV6-3 and TRBJ2-3; unclear D gene. Deletions cut 6 bases from V and 0 bases from J, with 10 bases between. Germline CDR1 and CDR2: MNHEY and SVGEGT. The CDR3 has 14 residues. The DNA for the CDR3 is TGTGCCAGCAGCCCGATGGTCAGCACAGATACGCAGTATTTT. The encoded protein is CASSPMVSTDTQYF.

The V gene is TRBV12-3 or TRBV12-4, the J gene TRBJ1-6; no reliable D call. V lost 3 bases and J 0 bases, leaving 9 bases between the germline ends. This CDR3 spans 16 amino acids. CDR3 coding DNA: TGTGCCAGCAGTTTTCACAGAAGCTCCTATAATTCACCCCTCCACTTT. As protein: CASSFHRSSYNSPLHF.

This sequence joins TRBV10-3 and TRBJ2-5, with 10 bases aligning to TRBD1. The ends lost 6 bases at V and 2 bases at J; junction bases unmatched: 3. CDR1 is ENHRY, CDR2 SYGVKD, per germline. The CDR3 covers 14 residues. The CDR3 DNA reads as TGTGCCATCAGGGGGACAGGGGCTCAAGAGACCCAGTACTTC. It encodes CAIRGTGAQETQYF.

The V gene is TRBV4-1, the J gene TRBJ2-3, with TRBD2 matching over 12 bases. Looked up from germline, CDR1 is MGHRA and CDR2 is YSYEKL. The CDR3 runs to 16 residues. The ends lost 1 base at V and 4 bases at J; junction bases unmatched: 3. CDR3 nucleotide sequence: TGCGCCAGCAGCCAAGGACTAGCGGGAGACGCAGATACGCAGTATTTT. This sequence encodes CASSQGLAGDADTQYF.

The chain uses TRBV27 and TRBJ2-5; 9 bases map to TRBD1. This CDR3 region has 19 residues. CDR1 is MNHEY and CDR2 is SMNVEV in the germline V gene (reference sequence). The V segment lost 5 bases and the J segment 4 bases; nucleotides outside the gene matches: 20. The chain's CDR3 is CASSPRDRVREETVETQYF. CDR3 nucleotide sequence: TGTGCCAGCAGTCCCCGGGACAGGGTGAGAGAGGAGACGGTAGAGACCCAGTACTTC.

The V gene is TRBV11-1, the J gene TRBJ2-1; the match to TRBD2 covers 9 bases. The CDR3 loop spans 15 amino acids. Germline V lookup: CDR1 SGHAT, CDR2 FQDESV (reference sequence). The trim removed 4 bases at V and 8 bases at J, leaving 9 bases unmatched. The CDR3 DNA reads TGTGCCAGCAGCTACGGTAGCGGGAGTTATGATGAGCAGTTCTTC. It yields the protein CASSYGSGSYDEQFF.

V and J are TRBV6-1 and TRBJ1-5; a weak D match, TRBD1 (6 bases). Per the germline V gene, CDR1 is MNHNS and CDR2 is SASEGT. Trimming removed 5 bases from V and 3 bases from J, with 11 bases in between. The CDR3 consists of 14 residues. Here the CDR3 reads CASSLDSNNQPQHF. CDR3 nucleotide sequence: TGTGCCAGCAGTCTGGACAGTAACAATCAGCCCCAGCATTTT.

The chain links TRBV6-1 to TRBJ1-1; D gene unclear. Germline CDR1 is MNHNS and CDR2 is SASEGT. The CDR3 has 14 amino acids. Trimming left V 7 bases short and J 11 bases short, with 23 bases between. The CDR3 DNA is TGTGCCAGCACCCACCCGGGAGAGGGCGAGATGGCTTTCTTT. It is translated as CASTHPGEGEMAFF.

This rearrangement joins TRBV4-1 to TRBJ1-2, with TRBD1 matching 8 bases. This CDR3 is built from 17 residues. Per germline, CDR1 MGHRA and CDR2 YSYEKL. The trim removed 1 base at V and 4 bases at J, leaving 11 bases unmatched. CDR3 bases: TGCGCCAGCAGCCAAGTCTCTCCGGGACAGGTGCTCTATGGCTACACCTTC. It specifies CASSQVSPGQVLYGYTF.